The rows below give T cell receptor beta chains drawn from one sample of a study of blood T cells in healthy people across ages. TCRdb processed the 5' RACE reads anew with MiXCR; each CDR3 protein has one entry. The repertoire holds roughly 1.5 million distinct CDR3 sequences, with about 42% as singletons. Sequencing was done on a sample of blood. The receptors derive from a woman between 18 and 29 years old in good health. Both conserved end residues are part of each CDR3. The order of the fields is V gene, CDR3 protein.

TRBV10-3	CAIRGQVEGGYTF
TRBV11-2	CASSLDRVSNEQYF
TRBV28	CASTLGDRNYGYTF
TRBV5-6	CASSMTRRYEQYF
TRBV12-3/TRBV12-4	CASRSTGRWTQHF
TRBV20-1	CSAGSGGYYEQYF
TRBV7-2	CASRTGQGRTDTQYF
TRBV27	CASSIEGRYSYNEQYF
TRBV7-9	CAGSLPGTAKNIQYF
TRBV14	CASSLRMSDTQYF
TRBV28	CASSLLKQVYEQYF
TRBV3-1	CASSQDLGQLYNEQFF
TRBV27	CASSSPGTGEETQYF
TRBV9	CASSPTGGHTEAFF
TRBV20-1	CSARGTGGASSYNEQFF
TRBV5-5	CASSLVQANEQFF
TRBV2	CASSTRDPVTWQPQHF
TRBV6-1	CASGSAGGWGLYGYTF
TRBV21-1	CATPGRWQAFF
TRBV7-9	CASSGTSGSPYNEQFF
TRBV4-1	CASFPRTGGSYNEQYF
TRBV5-5	CASTYFNLRETQYF
TRBV12-3/TRBV12-4	CASSFLQPGLSTDTQYF
TRBV29-1	CSVDGGYNEQFF
TRBV7-9	CASSLHRPGAEAFF
TRBV15	CATSREKTGGFHNEQFF
TRBV2	CASYPLRGRREKLFF
TRBV20-1	CSARAKDHYGYTF
TRBV20-1	CSASRSSGRGETQYF
TRBV6-1	CASSERGGWRSRYNEQFF
TRBV29-1	CSAPAPGVNTEAFF
TRBV3-1	CASSQDLGQYNEKLFF
TRBV6-5	CASKTSPGANVLTF
TRBV14	CASSQDGISSYNEQFF
TRBV27	CASSLEAQKHNEQYF
TRBV10-3	CAISGGLATANYGYTF
TRBV28	CASSFLTTVTVNYGYTF
TRBV24-1	CAIGGAGNQPQHF
TRBV27	CASSMSPIAGGAKETQYF
TRBV24-1	CATGQGLANNEQFF
TRBV6-2/TRBV6-3	CASSYLAGFNEQYF
TRBV20-1	CSACAPGKFAEYYNEQFF
TRBV20-1	CSAPASGRASYEQYF
TRBV6-5	CASSSWTASTDTQYF
TRBV14	CARKTKGGQVSYEQYF
TRBV7-9	CASSGPTPSNTEAFF
TRBV27	CASSSSGYGYTF